Shown below are 2 T cell receptor beta chains from a single sample sequenced in a study of CD8 T cells in ankylosing spondylitis. TCRdb fed the 5' RACE reads into MiXCR, producing one record per CDR3 protein. The table has roughly 230,000 distinct CDR3 sequences, 7.5% to 9.5% seen once. Source material: blood, either unsorted or a sorted T cell fraction (not recorded which). The receptor set was obtained from a female donor with ankylosing spondylitis or in good health (not recorded which).

The V gene is TRBV18, the J gene TRBJ2-7; 8 nucleotides line up with TRBD1. This CDR3 region has 17 residues. The V segment lost 0 bases and the J segment 5 bases; nucleotides outside the gene matches: 12. Looked up from germline, CDR1 is KGHSH and CDR2 is LQKENI. The CDR3 DNA reads TGTGCCAGCTCACCACCTCTTGGCGGACAGGGTCAAGACGAGCAGTACTTC. Encoded protein: CASSPPLGGQGQDEQYF.

This sequence joins TRBV7-2 and TRBJ1-5; TRBD1 aligns across 7 bases. With 2 bases clipped from V and 0 bases from J, the junction kept 7 bases outside the gene matches. The CDR3 length is 17 residues. The germline V gene has CDR1 SGHTA and CDR2 FQGNSA. CDR3 in amino acids: CASSLRAGQNSNQPQHF. The CDR3 region has the DNA TGTGCCAGCAGCTTAAGGGCGGGACAGAATAGCAATCAGCCCCAGCATTTT.